This T cell receptor (beta chain) comes out of a study of control samples from healthy donors and cancer patients. Data came from immunoSEQ multiplex PCR; TCRdb stores just in-frame clones and leaves some out. The data hold under 75,000 clones, with approximately 90% observed a single time. Per the germline V gene, CDR1 is MNHNY and CDR2 is SVGAGI (reference sequence). The junction had 8 bases not matched to a gene; V was cut back by 6 bases and J by 1 base. The CDR3 is 15 residues long. The chain has TRBV6-6 and TRBJ2-5; TRBD1 matches 7 bases. Sequenced input: PBMCs. This receptor was obtained from a woman aged 50 to 60 with colorectal cancer. The DNA for the CDR3 is TGTGCCAGCAGACCCGGTGACAGGGCCCAAGAGACCCAGTACTTC. This gives the protein CASRPGDRAQETQYF.